What follows is one T cell receptor beta chain and its context. This clonotype was seen a handful of times. Its antigen has not been determined. No qualities accompany the bases; no much larger clone lies one base away. The CDR3 sequence holds 16 residues, the cysteine and phenylalanine included. Solely the CDR3 DNA is kept, with 48 bases framed from the first base. According to the germline V gene (reference sequence), CDR1 reads LGHDT and CDR2 reads YNNKEL. Trimming removed 2 bases from V and 6 bases from J; the gene matches leave 13 bases unexplained. Libraries were prepared through RT-PCR. The data were produced on an Illumina HiSeq 2500. TCRdb trimmed public reads at Q25 via fastp, called clones via MiXCR and kept in-frame beta chains. Here each entry gathers all rows of one CDR3 protein and keeps the most common genes and DNA. This sample gives 550,000 to 650,000 distinct CDR3 sequences in total; approximately 10% of them show up just once. Clones ranked in the top ten supply about 10% of the sample.

The data were obtained in a study of response to subunit inactivated influenza vaccine (dated by TCRdb to between 2018 and 2020). As for the study more broadly: The study used deep quantitative T cell receptor repertoire profiling to track responses to a trivalent subunit inactivated influenza vaccine.

The investigation overall reported the following: The authors suggested that each seasonal influenza vaccination may recruit only a limited number of new T cells.

The sequences come from PBMCs from blood, collected on the day of vaccination. The source of this sequence is a man aged 45-60 years who received an inactivated influenza vaccine. Donor details come from another sample of the same person, matched by shared clones. The chain employs TRBV3-1 and TRBJ2-7; 7 bases in the junction line up with TRBD2. The base sequence is TGTGCCAGCAGCCAACGGTTGCCTAGCGGCCGGCTCGAGCAGTACTTC. Its protein is CASSQRLPSGRLEQYF.